The 6 T cell receptor beta chains given below trace back to one sample, sequenced in a study of T-cell reconstitution after alpha-beta-depleted transplantation in children. A TCRbeta library incorporating unique molecular identifiers was prepared. TCRdb reprocessed the PCR reads via MiXCR and lists one record per CDR3 protein. The sample has over 200,000 distinct CDR3 sequences, about a tenth seen once. The input for sequencing was PBMCs from the stem cell graft donor, taken from the stem cell graft. The receptors here all came from a human donor who donated a stem cell graft to a child with acute lymphoblastic leukemia.

This clonotype has only a few counts. Possible read error: a much larger clone is one base away. The chain uses TRBV29-1 and TRBJ2-1, with D uncertain. Trimming took off 7 bases at V and 12 bases at J, with 16 bases between the two ends. Germline V gives CDR1 SQVTM, CDR2 ANQGSEA. The CDR3 runs 11 residues. CDR3 nucleotides: TGCAGCGCCTCCGCCCTCCCCGGGCAGTTCTTC. It codes for CSASALPGQFF.

This chain links TRBV27 with TRBJ2-1, with 7 bases matching TRBD2. The trim removed 4 bases at V and 6 bases at J, leaving 9 bases unmatched. CDR1 and CDR2 from the germline V gene are MNHEY and SMNVEV (reference sequence). The CDR3 covers 15 residues. The DNA for the CDR3 is TGTGCCAGCAGTTATGGGGGAGGGATAACCAATGAGCAGTTCTTC. It translates to CASSYGGGITNEQFF.

This clonotype has more than one count but fewer than ten. The chain joins TRBV20-1 to TRBJ1-1; TRBD1 might be the D (6 bases). Germline CDR1 is DFQATT and CDR2 is SNEGSKA (reference sequence). Trimming cost V 8 bases and J 1 base, with 17 bases left between them. This CDR3 is 14 amino acids long. The CDR3 loop reads CSSKLGGPNTEAFF. The CDR3 DNA is TGCAGTTCGAAGTTGGGGGGGCCGAACACTGAAGCTTTCTTT.

V and J are TRBV10-3 and TRBJ1-4; 10 bases fit TRBD1. V lost 6 bases and J lost 12; bases outside the gene matches: 10. Germline CDR1 and CDR2: ENHRY and SYGVKD. This CDR3 spans 14 amino acids. The CDR3 spells CAISGTGASMELFF. The CDR3 DNA sequence: TGTGCCATCAGCGGGACAGGGGCCTCGATGGAACTGTTTTTT.

This clonotype appeared a few times. The V call is TRBV5-1, the J call TRBJ1-1; the match to TRBD1 covers 7 bases. V lost 4 bases and J lost 5; bases outside the gene matches: 8. Germline CDR1 reads SGHRS; CDR2 reads YFSETQ. The CDR3 extends over 14 amino acids. This chain's CDR3 is CASSPQGWGTEAFF. CDR3 nucleotide sequence: TGCGCCAGCAGCCCACAGGGGTGGGGTACTGAAGCTTTCTTT.

This clonotype showed up just a few times. This sequence joins TRBV7-9 and TRBJ1-1; tentatively, D is TRBD1 (6 bases). The CDR3 contains 15 residues. Trimming removed 0 bases at V and 4 bases at J, with 12 bases between. CDR1 and CDR2 (germline): SEHNR, FQNEAQ (reference sequence). The CDR3 loop is CASSLARGLATEAFF. As DNA, the CDR3 is TGTGCCAGCAGCTTAGCGCGGGGGCTGGCCACTGAAGCTTTCTTT.